This paragraph covers one T cell receptor beta chain sequence. Its antigen is undetermined. The CDR3 runs to 13 residues. Germline V gives CDR1 MNHNY, CDR2 SVGAGI (reference sequence). Trimming stripped 4 bases from V and 11 bases from J, with 15 bases between. This record belongs to a study of radiotherapy plus CTLA-4 blockade in lung cancer. Findings and limits, study-wide: Researchers report tumor-derived TCR clones expanding in blood after radiotherapy plus ipilimumab.

Method: immunoSEQ multiplex PCR; TCRdb's copy keeps in-frame clones and lacks some. The sample lists about 80,000 clones, around 90% occurring once. Those patients who had chemo-refractory metastatic non-small-cell lung cancer were given focal radiation along with CTLA-4 blockade through ipilimumab. The material was peripheral blood, obtained from a patient treated with radiotherapy plus ipilimumab. The TCR originated in a human donor with non-small cell lung cancer who had stable disease on radiotherapy plus ipilimumab. The genes are TRBV6-6 and TRBJ1-5; maybe TRBD1 (6 bases). CDR3 nucleotide sequence: TGTGCCAGCAGTTCTGGGGGCCTTCTCTCCCAGCATTTT. Protein: CASSSGGLLSQHF.